The 27 T cell receptor beta chains listed next were all sequenced from one sample in a study of shared T cell receptors in the human thymus. The repertoire was sequenced with immunoSEQ multiplex PCR; TCRdb's copy has only in-frame clones and lacks some. The data show hundreds of thousands of clones, approximately 90% seen once. This sample was shared with a second study, whose subject was human thymus T cells.

Sequenced: thymocytes. The receptor source for this set is a boy under two years old with a congenital heart defect.

The chain is built from TRBV5-8 and TRBJ1-1; D perhaps matches TRBD1 (5 bases). This CDR3 region has 14 residues. The V end was cut by 2 bases, the J end by 1 base, with 9 bases between. Germline CDR1 reads SGHTS; CDR2 reads YDEGEE. CDR3 amino acids: CASSLPGENTEAFF. CDR3 nucleotide sequence: TGTGCCAGCAGCTTACCGGGGGAGAACACTGAAGCTTTCTTT.

The CDR3 region is CASSRTSGRIDEQFF. The CDR3 nucleotides read TGTGCCAGCAGTAGGACTAGCGGGAGGATCGATGAGCAGTTCTTC. The chain joins TRBV28 to TRBJ2-1; 14 nucleotides align to TRBD2. In germline, CDR1 is MDHEN, CDR2 SYDVKM. V dropped 5 bases and J dropped 8; count of bases not matched to a gene: 5. The CDR3 contains 15 residues. The variable domain in full, completed from reference TRBV28 and TRBJ2-1, reads DVKVTQSSRYLVKRTGEKVFLECVQDMDHENMFWYRQDPGLGLRLIYFSYDVKMKEKGDIPEGYSVSREKKERFSLILESASTNQTSMYLCASSRTSGRIDEQFFGPGTRLTVL.

This rearrangement joins TRBV5-6 to TRBJ2-7; D is possibly TRBD1 (7 bases). This CDR3 has 16 amino acids. V lost 2 bases and J lost 1, with 16 bases in between. Germline loops: CDR1 SGHDT, CDR2 YYEEEE. The CDR3 here is CASSFLYAGQSYEQYF. The CDR3 nucleotides read TGTGCCAGCAGCTTTTTGTACGCGGGACAGTCCTACGAGCAGTACTTC.

V and J are TRBV28 and TRBJ1-5, with unresolved D. Trimming cost V 4 bases and J 2 bases, with 15 bases left between them. Looked up from germline, CDR1 is MDHEN and CDR2 is SYDVKM. CDR3 length: 16 residues. The DNA of the CDR3 is TGTGCCAGCAGTTGCCCCTGTGGCGGGTGCAATCAGCCCCAGCATTTT. This sequence encodes CASSCPCGGCNQPQHF.

The chain recombines TRBV28 with TRBJ1-2; no firm D call. V lost 3 bases to trimming and J lost 5 bases, with 16 bases between them. Looked up from germline, CDR1 is MDHEN and CDR2 is SYDVKM. The CDR3 loop spans 15 amino acids. The CDR3: CASSLPGYWDYGYTF. The CDR3 bases are TGTGCCAGCAGTTTGCCGGGGTATTGGGATTATGGCTACACCTTC.

The rearrangement joins TRBV5-4 to TRBJ2-7, with D perhaps TRBD2 (6 bases). Trimming removed 7 bases at V and 2 bases at J, with 22 bases between. CDR1 and CDR2 from the germline V gene are SGHNT and YYREEE (reference sequence). The CDR3 extends over 16 amino acids. The CDR3, as DNA: TGTGCCAGCGGAATCGGACATCCCGGGGGTACCTACGAGCAGTACTTC. It translates to CASGIGHPGGTYEQYF.

DNA for the CDR3: TGTGCCAGCAGCCCTCGGGTCTTAGCGGGAGGCAACTCCTACGAGCAGTACTTC. It yields the protein CASSPRVLAGGNSYEQYF. V and J are TRBV7-2 and TRBJ2-7, with 10 bases fitting TRBD2. Germline V lookup: CDR1 SGHTA, CDR2 FQGNSA. V lost 5 bases to trimming and J lost 0 bases; unmatched junction nucleotides: 13. The CDR3 runs 18 residues.

The chain recombines TRBV7-9 with TRBJ2-7; 9 nucleotides align to TRBD1. V trimming: 0 bases; J trimming: 5 bases; junction bases outside the gene matches: 8. Per germline, CDR1 SEHNR and CDR2 FQNEAQ (reference sequence). This CDR3 comprises 16 residues. The CDR3 here is CASSLARTGETHEQYF. In DNA form, the CDR3 reads TGTGCCAGCAGCTTAGCGCGGACAGGGGAGACCCACGAGCAGTACTTC.

The V and J genes are TRBV30 and TRBJ1-3; D perhaps matches TRBD1 (6 bases). Germline V gene lookup returns CDR1 GTSNPN and CDR2 SVGIG (reference sequence). V was shortened by 8 bases and J by 2 bases, with 16 bases between the two germline ends. The CDR3 has 14 residues. CDR3 protein: CARGAHSPGNTIYF. The CDR3 DNA reads TGTGCCCGGGGGGCTCATTCCCCTGGAAACACCATATATTTT.

The V and J genes are TRBV10-1 and TRBJ2-7; 9 nucleotides agree with TRBD2. Germline values: CDR1 WNHNN, CDR2 SYGVQD (reference sequence). This CDR3 has 16 residues. Losses at the gene ends were 0 bases for V and 4 bases for J; bases not matched to a gene: 7. CDR3 residues: CASSESGSGSLYEQYF. In DNA, the CDR3 is TGCGCCAGCAGTGAGTCTGGTAGCGGGAGTTTGTACGAGCAGTACTTC.

The chain is built from TRBV29-1 and TRBJ2-5; 8 bases line up with TRBD2. Looked up from germline, CDR1 is SQVTM and CDR2 is ANQGSEA. CDR3 size: 15 residues. Trimming cost V 7 bases and J 7 bases; bases outside gene matches: 17. This CDR3 reads CSAKPGLGNSRTQYF. As DNA, the CDR3 is TGCAGCGCCAAACCGGGACTAGGGAATTCCAGGACCCAGTACTTC.

The J gene is TRBJ2-5, the V gene TRBV20-1, with D perhaps TRBD2 (5 bases). The CDR3 runs 11 residues. In germline, CDR1 is DFQATT, CDR2 SNEGSKA (reference sequence). The ends were cut back, 4 bases at V and 5 bases at J, with 8 bases in the middle. The chain's CDR3 is CSAKEEETQYF. The CDR3 DNA reads as TGCAGTGCTAAGGAGGAGGAGACCCAGTACTTC.

V is TRBV5-1 and J is TRBJ2-2; possibly TRBD1 for D (5 bases). V lost 3 bases and J 2 bases, leaving 11 bases between the germline ends. The CDR3 runs 15 residues. The germline gives CDR1 SGHRS, CDR2 YFSETQ. The CDR3 spells CASSSADSNTGELFF. CDR3 in DNA: TGCGCCAGCAGCTCCGCCGACAGTAACACCGGGGAGCTGTTTTTT. The entire variable domain, with the rest obtained from reference TRBV5-1 and TRBJ2-2, is as follows: KAGVTQTPRYLIKTRGQQVTLSCSPISGHRSVSWYQQTPGQGLQFLFEYFSETQRNKGNFPGRFSGRQFSNSRSEMNVSTLELGDSALYLCASSSADSNTGELFFGEGSRLTVL.

This clone was recorded only once. This sequence joins TRBV19 and TRBJ2-7; 11 bases are a match to TRBD1. Germline CDR1 LNHDA, CDR2 SQIVND (reference sequence). The CDR3 totals 15 residues. V lost 3 bases and J lost 2; bases outside the gene matches: 3. The CDR3 reads CASSMGQGGTYEQYF. The CDR3 nucleotides are TGTGCCAGTAGTATGGGACAGGGGGGGACCTACGAGCAGTACTTC.

The chain is built from TRBV2 and TRBJ2-5; 11 bases are a match to TRBD1. After removal of 7 bases from V and 5 bases from J, the junction contained 6 bases not matched to a gene. The CDR3 length is 14 residues. Germline CDR1 and CDR2: SNHLY and FYNNEI. In nucleotides, the CDR3 is TGTGCCAGCACAGGACAGGGGGCATGGGAGACCCAGTACTTC. Protein: CASTGQGAWETQYF. Full variable domain (remainder filled in from reference TRBV2 and TRBJ2-5): EPEVTQTPSHQVTQMGQEVILRCVPISNHLYFYWYRQILGQKVEFLVSFYNNEISEKSEIFDDQFSVERPDGSNFTLKIRSTKLEDSAMYFCASTGQGAWETQYFGPGTRLLVL.

The genes are TRBV11-2 and TRBJ2-7; 9 bases line up with TRBD2. Per germline, CDR1 SGHAT and CDR2 FQNNGV. The CDR3 runs to 16 residues. The ends lost 4 bases at V and 3 bases at J; junction bases unmatched: 10. The DNA for the CDR3 is TGTGCCAGCAGCTCGCGAGATAGCGGGAGTGACTACGAGCAGTACTTC. Translating gives CASSSRDSGSDYEQYF. Supplemented by reference TRBV11-2 and TRBJ2-7, the full variable domain reads EAGVAQSPRYKIIEKRQSVAFWCNPISGHATLYWYQQILGQGPKLLIQFQNNGVVDDSQLPKDRFSAERLKGVDSTLKIQPAKLEDSAVYLCASSSRDSGSDYEQYFGPGTRLTVT.

The chain uses TRBV4-2 and TRBJ2-7, with 7 bases identical to TRBD2. This CDR3 has 17 amino acids. From germline, CDR1 is LGHNA and CDR2 YNFKEQ. V gave up 3 bases and J gave up 0 bases; unmatched junction bases: 11. This CDR3 is CASSQTHSGSRSYEQYF. The CDR3 DNA is TGTGCCAGCAGCCAGACTCATAGCGGGTCCCGCTCCTACGAGCAGTACTTC.

This chain links TRBV28 with TRBJ2-1, with 10 positions matching TRBD2. V was clipped by 5 bases and J by 0 bases; unmatched bases: 13. The germline V gene encodes CDR1 MDHEN and CDR2 SYDVKM. The length of the CDR3 is 19 residues. CDR3 protein: CASSRGTRASGSSYNEQFF. CDR3 nucleotide sequence: TGTGCCAGCAGTAGGGGGACTAGGGCTAGCGGGAGCTCCTACAATGAGCAGTTCTTC.

The chain combines TRBV2 with TRBJ2-5; TRBD2 matches 9 bases. CDR3 length: 21 amino acids. Germline loops: CDR1 SNHLY, CDR2 FYNNEI. With V trimmed by 1 base and J by 5 bases, 23 bases remained unmatched. The CDR3 nucleotides read TGTGCCAGCAGTGAAGGGGCAGTTGGGACTAGCCCAGGGGCTGGGGCGGAGACCCAGTACTTC. This codes for CASSEGAVGTSPGAGAETQYF. The full variable domain, completed using reference TRBV2 and TRBJ2-5, is EPEVTQTPSHQVTQMGQEVILRCVPISNHLYFYWYRQILGQKVEFLVSFYNNEISEKSEIFDDQFSVERPDGSNFTLKIRSTKLEDSAMYFCASSEGAVGTSPGAGAETQYFGPGTRLLVL.

This sequence joins TRBV4-1 and TRBJ2-7, with 10 bases fitting TRBD2. Per the germline V gene, CDR1 is MGHRA and CDR2 is YSYEKL. The CDR3 covers 14 residues. The J segment lost 2 bases and the V segment lost 4 bases, leaving 2 bases of the junction unmatched. CDR3 sequence (DNA): TGCGCCAGCAGCCCAACTAGCGGGACCTACGAGCAGTACTTC. It codes for CASSPTSGTYEQYF.

This chain joins TRBV19 and TRBJ1-2; tentative D call: TRBD1 (5 bases). V shed 7 bases and J shed 1 base, with 10 bases lying between them. The CDR3 is 13 residues long. Germline assignment: CDR1 LNHDA and CDR2 SQIVND (reference sequence). In DNA form, the CDR3 reads TGTGCCAGTATGGGGCAGGATAACTATGGCTACACCTTC. As protein: CASMGQDNYGYTF.

The chain is built from TRBV2 and TRBJ2-5, with TRBD2 matching over 13 bases. From germline, CDR1 is SNHLY and CDR2 FYNNEI. The CDR3 has 15 residues. The V and J ends lost 7 bases and 5 bases, in that order; junction bases with no gene match: 7. CDR3 amino acids: CASTPGLAGRETQYF. In nucleotides, the CDR3 is TGTGCCAGCACCCCGGGACTAGCGGGAAGGGAGACCCAGTACTTC.

J is TRBJ2-7 and V is TRBV14; TRBD2 matches at 16 bases. Germline CDR1 and CDR2: SGHDN and FVKESK. The CDR3 extends over 19 amino acids. With 0 bases clipped from V and 0 bases from J, the junction kept 5 bases outside the gene matches. CDR3 bases: TGTGCCAGCAGCCAAGAGGGACTAGCGGGAGGGGCAAGCTCCTACGAGCAGTACTTC. This sequence encodes CASSQEGLAGGASSYEQYF.

CDR3 loop: CASSLVSLAGSYYEQYF. CDR3 coding DNA: TGTGCCAGCAGCTTAGTTTCCCTAGCGGGGAGCTATTACGAGCAGTACTTC. The V call is TRBV7-2, the J call TRBJ2-7, with 9 bases identical to TRBD2. This CDR3 has 17 amino acids. The V and J ends lost 1 base and 4 bases, in that order; junction bases with no gene match: 11. Germline CDR1 and CDR2: SGHTA and FQGNSA.

The chain employs TRBV7-2 and TRBJ2-3; D gene ambiguous. Germline V lookup: CDR1 SGHTA, CDR2 FQGNSA. V was cut by 4 bases and J by 0 bases, with 20 bases left in between. The CDR3 is 18 residues long. The CDR3 region is CASSSRNPHQWSTDTQYF. CDR3 bases: TGTGCCAGCAGCTCCAGGAACCCACATCAGTGGAGCACAGATACGCAGTATTTT.

This rearrangement joins TRBV23-1 to TRBJ2-3; 16 bases align to TRBD2. TRBV23-1 is filed as an ORF, its function uncertain. Losses at the gene ends were 7 bases for V and 3 bases for J; bases not matched to a gene: 16. The CDR3 is made up of 20 amino acids. The CDR3 is CASNQDRGLAGGPGTDTQYF. The CDR3 bases are TGCGCCAGCAACCAAGACAGGGGACTAGCGGGAGGGCCCGGGACAGATACGCAGTATTTT.

The rearrangement links TRBV7-6 to TRBJ2-7; the match to TRBD2 covers 14 bases. The CDR3 has 17 amino acids. V lost 5 bases, J lost 1 base, and 7 bases stayed unmatched. Germline values: CDR1 SGHVS, CDR2 FNYEAQ. The chain's CDR3 is CASSRGLAGVRSYEQYF. In DNA, the CDR3 is TGTGCCAGCAGCCGGGGACTAGCGGGAGTCAGGTCCTACGAGCAGTACTTC.